This is a list of T cell receptor beta chains from one sample in a study of blood T cell repertoires in COVID-19. TCRdb keeps only in-frame clones here, not all; method: immunoSEQ multiplex PCR. The repertoire holds roughly 220,000 clones, with 70% to 85% as singletons. Sample: PBMCs or T cells enriched from blood (not recorded which). The receptors stem from a man aged 35 to 55 who had recovered from COVID-19. The CDR3 runs from the conserved cysteine through the conserved F or W. A D gene is named only where the DNA matches it firmly. Size is omitted from some rows. Given values are once, few, many or a class for expanded clones.

D gene,J gene,V gene,clone size,CDR3 protein,CDR3 DNA
TRBD1,TRBJ1-1,TRBV4-1,NA,CASSQTTGAYTEAFF,TGCGCCAGCAGCCAAACAACAGGGGCCTACACTGAAGCTTTCTTT
TRBD2,TRBJ2-3,TRBV5-1,NA,CASSLPWSLADSTDTQYF,TGCGCCAGCAGCTTACCCTGGTCGCTAGCGGACAGCACAGATACGCAGTATTTT
NA,TRBJ1-5,TRBV2,NA,CASRQGNQPQHF,TGTGCCAGCAGACAGGGAAATCAGCCCCAGCATTTT
TRBD1,TRBJ2-3,TRBV9,NA,CASSVSEGAGTDTQYF,TGTGCCAGCAGCGTCAGCGAGGGGGCGGGCACAGATACGCAGTATTTT
TRBD1,TRBJ1-1,TRBV11-3,NA,CASSQQGTEAFF,TGTGCCAGCAGCCAACAGGGGACTGAAGCTTTCTTT
NA,TRBJ1-4,TRBV5-1,NA,CASSLSSRGNEKLFF,TGCGCCAGCAGCTTGTCCTCAAGGGGTAATGAAAAACTGTTTTTT
TRBD1,TRBJ1-5,TRBV10-2,NA,CASGNRGLDQPQHF,TGCGCCAGCGGAAACAGGGGGCTGGATCAGCCCCAGCATTTT
TRBD2,TRBJ2-2,TRBV5-1,NA,CASSLGSSGRVGELFF,TGCGCCAGCAGCTTGGGGAGTAGCGGGAGAGTAGGGGAGCTGTTTTTT
NA,TRBJ2-7,TRBV7-2,NA,CASSLAFHSGYEQYF,TGTGCCAGCAGCTTAGCATTCCATTCCGGCTACGAGCAGTACTTC
NA,TRBJ2-1,TRBV18,NA,CASSRGAGQDEQFF,TGTGCCAGCTCACGGGGCGCGGGGCAGGATGAGCAGTTCTTC
NA,TRBJ2-3,TRBV2,NA,CASSRPAGGTDTQYF,TGTGCCAGCAGTCGGCCTGCCGGGGGCACAGATACGCAGTATTTT
NA,TRBJ1-3,TRBV5-4,NA,CASSLVQARLDTIYF,TGTGCCAGCAGCTTGGTTCAGGCCCGTTTAGACACCATATATTTT
NA,TRBJ2-7,TRBV14,NA,CASSQVEGLIHEQYF,TGTGCCAGCAGCCAAGTCGAGGGTCTGATCCACGAGCAGTACTTC
NA,TRBJ1-1,TRBV12-5,NA,CASGLEHTEAFF,TGTGCTAGTGGTTTGGAGCACACTGAAGCTTTCTTT
TRBD2,TRBJ2-7,TRBV28,NA,CASSFGSGSSEQYF,TGTGCCAGCAGTTTCGGTAGCGGGAGTTCCGAGCAGTACTTC
TRBD2,TRBJ2-3,TRBV9,once,CASRSSGADTQYF,TGTGCCAGCAGATCGAGCGGGGCAGATACGCAGTATTTT
TRBD1,TRBJ1-1,TRBV27,NA,CASSPHRGTEAFF,TGTGCCAGCAGTCCACACAGGGGAACTGAAGCTTTCTTT
NA,TRBJ1-4,TRBV7-2,NA,CASSLSRNEKLFF,TGTGCCAGCAGCTTAAGCCGGAATGAAAAACTGTTTTTT
TRBD1,TRBJ1-5,TRBV5-5,NA,CASSQDRSYSNQPQHF,TGTGCCAGCAGCCAGGACAGGTCTTATAGCAATCAGCCCCAGCATTTT
TRBD1,TRBJ1-2,TRBV5-4,NA,CASSGGQGAGGYTF,TGTGCCAGCAGTGGGGGACAGGGGGCCGGTGGCTACACCTTC
TRBD1,TRBJ1-5,TRBV28,NA,CASSTRQGLMNQPQHF,TGTGCCAGCAGTACAAGACAGGGCCTAATGAATCAGCCCCAGCATTTT
NA,TRBJ1-1,TRBV12-5,few,CASGPERGGAFF,TGTGCTAGTGGTCCTGAAAGAGGGGGAGCTTTCTTT
NA,TRBJ1-1,TRBV5-1,NA,CASSFGRDYEAFF,TGCGCCAGCAGCTTCGGCCGGGACTACGAAGCTTTCTTT
TRBD1,TRBJ1-6,TRBV5-1,once,CASSLDRGSPLHF,TGCGCCAGCAGCTTGGACAGGGGATCACCCCTCCACTTT
TRBD1,TRBJ1-2,TRBV4-2,many,CASSPTGMSGYTF,TGTGCCAGCAGCCCGACAGGGATGTCTGGCTACACCTTC
NA,TRBJ1-4,TRBV2,NA,CASTSQEFGLNEKLFF,TGTGCCAGCACCTCACAGGAGTTCGGGCTCAATGAAAAACTGTTTTTT
TRBD2,TRBJ2-1,TRBV19,NA,CASSIPPTSGGWDEQFF,TGTGCCAGTAGTATCCCTCCGACTAGCGGAGGGTGGGATGAGCAGTTCTTC
NA,TRBJ2-7,TRBV27,NA,CASSLRFDLSYEQYF,TGTGCCAGCAGCTTACGCTTTGACTTATCCTACGAGCAGTACTTC
TRBD1,TRBJ2-7,TRBV9,NA,CASSVGSQGDYEQYF,TGTGCCAGCAGCGTAGGGTCCCAGGGGGACTACGAGCAGTACTTC
TRBD1,TRBJ1-1,TRBV6-5,NA,CASKQGINTEAFF,TGTGCCAGCAAACAGGGGATAAACACTGAAGCTTTCTTT
NA,TRBJ2-6,TRBV24-1,NA,CATSDFSGGANVLTF,TGTGCCACCAGTGATTTTTCCGGTGGGGCCAACGTCCTGACTTTC
NA,TRBJ2-3,TRBV7-9,NA,CASSKLRPTSTDTQYF,TGTGCCAGCAGCAAGCTCAGACCGACTAGCACAGATACGCAGTATTTT
NA,TRBJ1-1,TRBV3-1/TRBV3-2,NA,CASSQVESPEAFF,TGTGCCAGCAGCCAAGTGGAGTCTCCCGAAGCTTTCTTT
NA,TRBJ1-5,TRBV9,NA,CASSVRGEGQPQHF,TGTGCCAGCAGCGTAAGGGGGGAGGGTCAGCCCCAGCATTTT